The clone carrying this T cell receptor beta chain was found a few times. After constant-region reverse-primer amplification, full-length variable regions underwent semi-nested PCR with Nested Universal Primer A. TCRdb passed the 5' RACE reads through MiXCR, listing each CDR3 protein once. This repertoire shows 45,000 to 55,000 distinct CDR3 sequences, almost 25% found once; its top ten account for 3% to 4%. The CDR3 totals 14 residues. Trimming removed 2 bases from V and 2 bases from J, with 9 bases in between. The chain carries TRBV12-3 or TRBV12-4 and TRBJ1-1; D not resolved. Sequencing was performed on tumor-infiltrating naive CD4+ T cells sorted from the breast tumor. The subset is: naive CD4+ T cells, CD4+CD45RA+CD25-. This TCR derives from a female donor with breast cancer. CDR3 in DNA: TGTGCCAGCAGTTTAAATTACAGAAACACTGAAGCTTTCTTT. It codes for CASSLNYRNTEAFF.